The source of this TCR beta chain is a study of shared clonotypes between healthy human individuals. Study-level results: Several donors showed sharing of around 5.3% of naive CD4 clonotypes. Generation probability values for non-shared clonotypes were lower than those for clonotypes shared by all four donors.

This CDR3 is 14 amino acids long. CDR1 is SGHTS and CDR2 is YDEGEE in the germline V gene. In the case of this clone: The target antigen is unknown.

Clones were sequenced by immunoSEQ multiplex PCR, and TCRdb holds only the in-frame ones, with some missing. The sample contains about 1.1 million clones, 60% to 85% of which appear only once. This sequence was found in a man aged 18 to 29 in good health. Some clones in this sample may be carry-over from other donors' samples. The specimen was memory CD4+ T cells from PBMCs. Subset: CD45RA-negative fraction. The chain has TRBV5-8 and TRBJ2-5; possibly TRBD2 for D (6 bases). The DNA matches TRBJ2-7 better at its end, which makes the J call doubtful. CDR3 protein: CASSRAGYSYEQYF. Written as DNA, the CDR3 is TGTGCCAGCAGCCGAGCGGGTTACTCCTACGAGCAGTACTTC.